One sample yielded the 30 T cell receptor beta chains listed below, sequenced in a study of neurological immune-mediated disorders. TCRdb analysed the 5' RACE reads with MiXCR anew, one entry per CDR3 protein. The data show about 18,000 distinct CDR3 sequences, 12% to 15% seen once. What was sequenced was CD4+ T cells from blood. All receptors come from a woman aged 55 to 70 with HTLV-1-associated myelopathy (HAM/TSP).

This clonotype was observed at least ten times. The V and J genes are TRBV3-1 and TRBJ1-2; D is ambiguous. The CDR3 has 13 residues. V lost 11 bases and J lost 7, with 20 bases in between. Germline loops: CDR1 LGHDT, CDR2 YNNKEL (reference sequence). The DNA of the CDR3 is TGTGCCTGCTCTGGTTGGGGAGTCGGTGGCTACACCTTC. Its translation: CACSGWGVGGYTF.

This clonotype is deemed medium-sized. The chain links TRBV20-1 to TRBJ2-3; 13 bases match TRBD2. V trimming: 6 bases; J trimming: 9 bases; junction bases outside the gene matches: 9. Germline values: CDR1 DFQATT, CDR2 SNEGSKA (reference sequence). The CDR3 runs to 14 residues. The CDR3: CSAGLAGASGTQYF. CDR3 nucleotides: TGCAGTGCAGGACTAGCGGGGGCTTCAGGGACGCAGTATTTT.

This clonotype has ten or more counts. The rearrangement uses TRBV6-2 or TRBV6-3 and TRBJ2-7; 9 bases are a match to TRBD1. Looked up from germline, CDR1 is MNHEY and CDR2 is SVGEGT. Unmatched junction bases numbered 9, after V lost 8 bases and J lost 10 bases. This CDR3 region has 12 residues. The CDR3 sequence: CASGLNRGQQYF. In DNA, the CDR3 is TGTGCCAGCGGTTTAAACAGGGGGCAACAGTACTTC.

By sample share, this clonotype is medium-sized (0.01 to 0.1%). The V gene is TRBV20-1, the J gene TRBJ1-1; D not resolved. Germline assignment: CDR1 DFQATT and CDR2 SNEGSKA (reference sequence). V gave up 0 bases and J gave up 6 bases, with 20 bases separating them. There are 16 residues in the CDR3. CDR3 amino acids: CSARDLIGGGNPEAFF. In DNA form, the CDR3 reads TGCAGTGCTAGAGATCTGATAGGTGGAGGGAATCCTGAAGCTTTCTTT.

This clonotype was seen at least ten times. The genes are TRBV5-6 and TRBJ2-3; 15 nucleotides match TRBD2. CDR1 SGHDT and CDR2 YYEEEE come from the germline V gene. Germline trimming cut 4 bases from V and 0 bases from J; bases unmatched to any gene: 6. The CDR3 extends over 18 amino acids. The CDR3 bases are TGTGCCAGCAGCAGGACTAGCGGGAGGGCCGGTAGCACAGATACGCAGTATTTT. Amino acids: CASSRTSGRAGSTDTQYF.

The V and J genes are TRBV27 and TRBJ2-2; tentative D call: TRBD1 (5 bases). Deletions cut 0 bases from V and 1 base from J, with 6 bases between. Per the germline V gene, CDR1 is MNHEY and CDR2 is SMNVEV (reference sequence). The CDR3 has 15 residues. The CDR3 sequence is CASSLSQGNTGELFF. CDR3 bases: TGTGCCAGCAGTTTATCGCAGGGGAACACCGGGGAGCTGTTTTTT.

This clonotype was recorded at least ten times. The chain is built from TRBV20-1 and TRBJ2-7; the match to TRBD1 covers 10 bases. Germline CDR1 is DFQATT and CDR2 is SNEGSKA (reference sequence). The CDR3 runs to 14 residues. J gave up 2 bases and V 6 bases, and 7 bases lay outside the gene matches. CDR3 residues: CSALGTGETYEQYF. In DNA, the CDR3 is TGCAGTGCCCTCGGGACAGGGGAGACCTACGAGCAGTACTTC.

Relative to its sample, this clonotype is medium-sized. This rearrangement joins TRBV4-2 to TRBJ2-2, with D uncertain. The V gene's germline CDR1 is LGHNA and CDR2 YNFKEQ. The CDR3 is 14 amino acids. The V end was cut by 0 bases, the J end by 7 bases, with 9 bases between. The CDR3 region has the DNA TGTGCCAGCAGCCAAGATTTGAACTTCGGGGAGCTGTTTTTT. This sequence encodes CASSQDLNFGELFF.

This sequence joins TRBV5-6 and TRBJ2-5, with 8 bases aligning to TRBD2. The junction had 10 bases not matched to a gene; V was cut back by 4 bases and J by 5 bases. Germline V gene sequence: CDR1 SGHDT, CDR2 YYEEEE. The CDR3 loop spans 15 amino acids. The CDR3 sequence is CASSQLAGLGETQYF. DNA for the CDR3: TGTGCCAGCAGCCAGTTAGCGGGACTAGGTGAGACCCAGTACTTC.

In its sample, this clonotype ranks as medium-sized. The J gene is TRBJ1-1, the V gene TRBV20-1, with 8 bases identical to TRBD1. The CDR3 covers 14 residues. With V trimmed by 5 bases and J by 0 bases, 5 bases remained unmatched. Germline V gives CDR1 DFQATT, CDR2 SNEGSKA (reference sequence). The CDR3 is CSARQGPMNTEAFF. DNA for the CDR3: TGCAGTGCTCGACAGGGGCCCATGAACACTGAAGCTTTCTTT.

This clonotype has a count of ten or more. The V and J genes are TRBV5-8 and TRBJ2-2; 10 positions match TRBD2. The trim removed 3 bases at V and 6 bases at J, leaving 8 bases unmatched. Per germline, CDR1 SGHTS and CDR2 YDEGEE. The CDR3 runs 16 residues. The chain's CDR3 is CASSSSGGAEAGELFF. In DNA, the CDR3 is TGTGCCAGCAGCTCCAGCGGGGGGGCCGAGGCCGGGGAGCTGTTTTTT.

This clonotype was found many times. This rearrangement joins TRBV5-1 to TRBJ2-3; 11 positions match TRBD2. The CDR3 contains 14 residues. Germline CDR1 reads SGHRS; CDR2 reads YFSETQ. The trim removed 4 bases at V and 5 bases at J, leaving 3 bases unmatched. Here the CDR3 reads CASSTGTSGDTQYF. In DNA, the CDR3 is TGCGCCAGCAGCACCGGGACTAGCGGAGATACGCAGTATTTT.

Many counts were recorded for this clonotype. The rearrangement uses TRBV7-9 and TRBJ2-7; tentative D call: TRBD1 (6 bases). The V end was cut by 5 bases, the J end by 4 bases, with 15 bases between. CDR3 length: 14 residues. CDR1 SEHNR and CDR2 FQNEAQ come from the germline V gene (reference sequence). The CDR3 loop reads CASSQRTDSYEQYF. The CDR3 DNA is TGTGCCAGCAGCCAGAGGACAGATTCTTACGAGCAGTACTTC.

This clonotype occurred many times. The chain joins TRBV12-3 or TRBV12-4 to TRBJ2-4, with D possibly matching TRBD2 (5 bases). V shed 8 bases and J shed 0 bases, with 11 bases lying between them. The length of the CDR3 is 14 residues. CDR3: CASQAELAKNIQYF. DNA of the CDR3: TGTGCCAGCCAAGCGGAGCTAGCCAAAAACATTCAGTACTTC.

This clonotype was picked up many times. This chain links TRBV5-1 with TRBJ1-1; D is ambiguous. Germline V gives CDR1 SGHRS, CDR2 YFSETQ. This CDR3 has 11 residues. Deletions cut 9 bases from V and 4 bases from J, with 10 bases between. CDR3 loop: CATKEGTEAFF. Here the CDR3 DNA reads TGCGCCACAAAGGAGGGCACTGAAGCTTTCTTT.

This clonotype was counted ten times or more. The chain links TRBV29-1 to TRBJ2-2; 7 bases match TRBD2. The CDR3 runs 13 residues. Per the germline V gene, CDR1 is SQVTM and CDR2 is ANQGSEA. V shed 7 bases, J shed 13 bases, and the junction held 15 bases outside the gene matches. CDR3 DNA: TGCAGCGCCCGAGTGGGTCGGGAGGAGGGGCTGTTTTTT. This gives the protein CSARVGREEGLFF.

This clonotype appeared many times. The chain uses TRBV28 and TRBJ1-5; a possible D gene is TRBD1 (6 bases). V was shortened by 9 bases and J by 4 bases, with 10 bases between the two germline ends. Germline CDR1 MDHEN, CDR2 SYDVKM. CDR3 length equals 12 residues. Here the CDR3 reads CASRGANQPQHF. The CDR3 nucleotides read TGTGCCAGTAGGGGGGCAAATCAGCCCCAGCATTTT.

At least ten counts were recorded for this clonotype. This chain connects TRBV12-3 or TRBV12-4 to TRBJ1-3; no clear D gene. Trimming pared 5 bases from V and 0 bases from J, leaving 8 bases between. The CDR3 consists of 14 residues. This chain's CDR3 is CASSTHLSGNTIYF. The CDR3 DNA reads as TGTGCCAGCAGTACGCATCTCTCTGGAAACACCATATATTTT.

This clonotype was counted many times. V usage is TRBV12-3 or TRBV12-4 and J usage is TRBJ2-7; 9 bases are shared with TRBD1. The CDR3 loop spans 14 amino acids. J lost 3 bases, V lost 5 bases, and 5 bases had no gene match. This chain's CDR3 is CASSGTGHVYEQYF. CDR3 sequence (DNA): TGTGCCAGCAGTGGGACAGGGCATGTCTACGAGCAGTACTTC.

In this sample, this clonotype turned up a few times. The chain uses TRBV11-3 and TRBJ2-7; 8 bases fit TRBD2. In germline, CDR1 is SGHNT, CDR2 YENEEA. The CDR3 is made up of 15 amino acids. Trimming removed 6 bases from V and 6 bases from J; junction bases left unmatched: 13. CDR3 loop: CASSNAGGPFSEQYF. The CDR3 coding sequence is TGTGCCAGCAGTAACGCGGGGGGCCCCTTCTCCGAGCAGTACTTC. Based on the CDR3 plus reference TRBV11-3 and TRBJ2-7, the full variable domain is EAGVVQSPRYKIIEKKQPVAFWCNPISGHNTLYWYLQNLGQGPELLIRYENEEAVDDSQLPKDRFSAERLKGVDSTLKIQPAELGDSAVYLCASSNAGGPFSEQYFGPGTRLTVT.

Many counts were recorded for this clonotype. The V call is TRBV7-2, the J call TRBJ1-5; 7 bases line up with TRBD1. The CDR3 covers 14 residues. The germline gives CDR1 SGHTA, CDR2 FQGNSA. The V segment lost 1 base and the J segment 6 bases; nucleotides outside the gene matches: 3. For the CDR3, the DNA is TGTGCCAGCAGCTTAGGACAGGGAATTCAGCCCCAGCATTTT. Translated: CASSLGQGIQPQHF.

This clonotype was detected ten times or more. CDR3 loop: CSARDVEAETQYF. CDR3 sequence (DNA): TGCAGTGCTAGAGATGTGGAAGCGGAGACCCAGTACTTC. The rearrangement links TRBV20-1 to TRBJ2-5; no clear D. This CDR3 contains 13 residues. With 0 bases removed from V and 5 bases from J, the gap between germline ends came to 10 bases. The germline CDR1 and CDR2 sequences are DFQATT and SNEGSKA (reference sequence).

By its share, this clonotype is large. The chain has TRBV7-2 and TRBJ1-2, with D unclear. The CDR3 totals 14 residues. V was trimmed by 5 bases and J by 7 bases, leaving 17 bases between them. Germline values: CDR1 SGHTA, CDR2 FQGNSA. Written as DNA, the CDR3 is TGTGCCAGCAGCCCCCCCGGAAATAGAGGTGGCTACACCTTC. It encodes CASSPPGNRGGYTF.

This clonotype appeared many times. The V gene is TRBV18, the J gene TRBJ2-2, with D uncertain. Trimming removed 1 base from V and 3 bases from J, with 12 bases in between. Germline CDR1 and CDR2: KGHSH and LQKENI. This CDR3 has 16 residues. CDR3 loop: CASSPQLGSHTGELFF. The CDR3 coding sequence is TGTGCCAGCTCACCACAGTTAGGGTCCCACACCGGGGAGCTGTTTTTT.

In this sample, this clonotype turned up many times. The chain joins TRBV11-3 to TRBJ2-2; D is unclear. Germline CDR1 reads SGHNT; CDR2 reads YENEEA. Trimming took off 3 bases at V and 7 bases at J, with 9 bases between the two ends. The CDR3 extends over 13 amino acids. CDR3 DNA: TGTGCCAGCAGCTTTCTTCTGGGCGGGGAGCTGTTTTTT. This gives the protein CASSFLLGGELFF.

This clonotype was observed many times. The DNA for the CDR3 is TGTGCCAGCAGCAGAGGACTAGCGGGGGGGAGCTCCTACAATGAGCAGTTCTTC. This translates into CASSRGLAGGSSYNEQFF. The chain combines TRBV7-8 with TRBJ2-1; the match to TRBD2 covers 15 bases. Trimming at V came to 5 bases and at J to 0 bases, leaving 5 bases not matched to a gene. The CDR3 is made up of 18 amino acids. Germline V gene data show CDR1 as SGHVS and CDR2 as FQNEAQ.

By share, this clonotype ranks as medium-sized (0.01 to 0.1%). The gene calls are TRBV4-2 and TRBJ1-2, with D possibly matching TRBD1 (5 bases). The CDR3 is 15 amino acids. Trimming left V 0 bases short and J 2 bases short, with 10 bases between. CDR1 and CDR2 (germline): LGHNA, YNFKEQ. CDR3 amino acids: CASSQDLGGNYGYTF. CDR3 DNA sequence: TGTGCCAGCAGCCAAGATCTTGGGGGGAACTATGGCTACACCTTC.

This clonotype was seen many times. The chain couples TRBV27 to TRBJ1-1; the D gene is possibly TRBD1 (5 bases). Germline loops: CDR1 MNHEY, CDR2 SMNVEV (reference sequence). V dropped 0 bases and J dropped 6 bases, with 11 bases sitting between them. The CDR3 runs 14 residues. CDR3 sequence reads: CASSLSRVGAEAFF. The DNA of the CDR3 is TGTGCCAGCAGTTTATCAAGGGTAGGGGCTGAAGCTTTCTTT.

This chain joins TRBV20-1 and TRBJ2-7, with TRBD2 identical over 9 bases. The CDR3 sequence is 14 residues long. Per germline, CDR1 DFQATT and CDR2 SNEGSKA (reference sequence). The V gene end was trimmed by 2 bases and the J gene end by 2 bases; junction bases not matched to a gene: 4. CDR3 coding DNA: TGCAGTGCTAGACCTAGCGGGGCTACCTACGAGCAGTACTTC. Translation gives CSARPSGATYEQYF.

This clonotype has ten or more counts. This sequence joins TRBV7-2 and TRBJ1-2; TRBD1 aligns across 11 bases. V shed 1 base and J 7 bases; nucleotides not matched to a gene: 5. The germline V gene encodes CDR1 SGHTA and CDR2 FQGNSA. CDR3 length equals 15 residues. CDR3: CASSLGGDRGSGYTF. The CDR3 nucleotides read TGTGCCAGCAGCTTAGGGGGGGACAGGGGGTCTGGCTACACCTTC.